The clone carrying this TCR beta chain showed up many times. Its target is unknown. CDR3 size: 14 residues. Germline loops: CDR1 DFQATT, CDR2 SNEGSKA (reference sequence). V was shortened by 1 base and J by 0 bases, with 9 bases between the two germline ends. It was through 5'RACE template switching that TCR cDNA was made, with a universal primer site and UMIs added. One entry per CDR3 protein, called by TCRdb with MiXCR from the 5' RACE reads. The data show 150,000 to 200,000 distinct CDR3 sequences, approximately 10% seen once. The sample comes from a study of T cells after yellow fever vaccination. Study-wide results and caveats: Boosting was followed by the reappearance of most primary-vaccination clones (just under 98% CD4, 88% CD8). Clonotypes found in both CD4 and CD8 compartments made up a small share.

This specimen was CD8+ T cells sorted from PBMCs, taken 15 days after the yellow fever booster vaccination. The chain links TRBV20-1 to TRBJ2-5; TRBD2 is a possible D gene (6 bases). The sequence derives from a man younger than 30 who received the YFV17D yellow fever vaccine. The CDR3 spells CSARGGLDQETQYF. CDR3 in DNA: TGCAGTGCTAGAGGGGGACTCGACCAAGAGACCCAGTACTTC.